The 23 T cell receptor beta chains given below trace back to one sample, sequenced in a study of T-cell memory formation after mild COVID-19. TCRdb reprocessed the 5' RACE reads via MiXCR and lists one record per CDR3 protein. The data contain about 270,000 distinct CDR3 sequences, around 15% of them singletons. The sample taken for sequencing was PBMCs or a T cell subset sorted from them (not recorded which). These receptors were taken from a man aged 18 to 35 who had mild COVID-19 (a few samples of this study predate the infection). Cell type and time point are not known.

The chain uses TRBV29-1 and TRBJ2-6, with D possibly matching TRBD2 (6 bases). Trimming stripped 7 bases from V and 1 base from J, with 23 bases between. CDR3 length: 18 amino acids. The germline V gene encodes CDR1 SQVTM and CDR2 ANQGSEA. The CDR3 is CSASRGGSHSSGANVLTF. In nucleotides, the CDR3 is TGCAGCGCCTCCCGGGGAGGCAGCCATAGTTCTGGGGCCAACGTCCTGACTTTC. The complete variable domain, with remaining parts taken from reference TRBV29-1 and TRBJ2-6, reads SAVISQKPSRDICQRGTSLTIQCQVDSQVTMMFWYRQQPGQSLTLIATANQGSEATYESGFVIDKFPISRPNLTFSTLTVSNMSPEDSSIYLCSASRGGSHSSGANVLTFGAGSRLTVL.

This chain uses TRBV15 with TRBJ2-7; TRBD2 aligns across 8 bases. With 0 bases clipped from V and 9 bases from J, the junction kept 13 bases outside the gene matches. The CDR3 totals 16 residues. Germline values: CDR1 LNHNV, CDR2 YYDKDF (reference sequence). DNA for the CDR3: TGTGCCACCAGCAGAGATCCGGGGGGGCGGCCCGGAAGGCAGTACGTC. It specifies CATSRDPGGRPGRQYV.

This clonotype was counted many times. The J gene is TRBJ2-1, the V gene TRBV5-1; D unresolved. Trimming removed 0 bases at V and 1 base at J, with 11 bases between. Germline V lookup: CDR1 SGHRS, CDR2 YFSETQ. The CDR3 has 16 residues. CDR3 in amino acids: CASSLVGFPSYNEQFF. DNA of the CDR3: TGCGCCAGCAGCTTGGTTGGGTTCCCATCCTACAATGAGCAGTTCTTC.

This clonotype was counted between two and nine times. The gene calls are TRBV12-3 or TRBV12-4 and TRBJ1-1, with no clear D. This CDR3 has 16 amino acids. V lost 7 bases and J 3 bases, leaving 21 bases between the germline ends. The CDR3 here is CASTLGRTRADTEAFF. Here the CDR3 DNA reads TGTGCCAGCACCCTCGGGCGTACCCGTGCGGACACTGAAGCTTTCTTT.

The gene calls are TRBV5-1 and TRBJ2-1; D is perhaps TRBD1 (5 bases). Trimming took off 9 bases at V and 2 bases at J, with 15 bases between the two ends. The CDR3 is 14 amino acids. The germline gives CDR1 SGHRS, CDR2 YFSETQ. CDR3 sequence (DNA): TGCGCCATAAGGACAATAACGCCCTACAATGAGCAGTTCTTC. This encodes CAIRTITPYNEQFF.

This clonotype was detected a few times. The genes are TRBV4-3 and TRBJ2-3; the D gene is possibly TRBD2 (7 bases). This CDR3 region has 16 residues. Germline assignment: CDR1 LGHNA and CDR2 YSLEER. V dropped 0 bases and J dropped 2 bases, with 12 bases sitting between them. The CDR3, as DNA: TGCGCCAGCAGCCAAGATCCGGCGGGGGCCACAGATACGCAGTATTTT. This encodes CASSQDPAGATDTQYF.

This chain connects TRBV7-9 to TRBJ1-2; 7 bases fit TRBD1. CDR1 is SEHNR and CDR2 is FQNEAQ in the germline V gene (reference sequence). J gave up 3 bases and V 3 bases, and 10 bases lay outside the gene matches. This CDR3 is 16 amino acids long. The chain's CDR3 is CASSFPQGGVDYGYTF. The CDR3, as DNA: TGTGCCAGCAGCTTCCCCCAGGGGGGGGTTGACTATGGCTACACCTTC. Full variable domain (rest looked up from reference TRBV7-9 and TRBJ1-2): DTGVSQNPRHKITKRGQNVTFRCDPISEHNRLYWYRQTLGQGPEFLTYFQNEAQLEKSRLLSDRFSAERPKGSFSTLEIQRTEQGDSAMYLCASSFPQGGVDYGYTFGSGTRLTVV.

This clonotype was counted only a few times. This sequence joins TRBV7-9 and TRBJ2-1, with D uncertain. Germline loops: CDR1 SEHNR, CDR2 FQNEAQ (reference sequence). The CDR3 covers 13 residues. V lost 3 bases to trimming and J lost 8 bases, with 11 bases between them. This CDR3 is CASSFAGLHEQFF. CDR3 coding DNA: TGTGCCAGCAGCTTTGCCGGCCTGCATGAGCAGTTCTTC.

V usage is TRBV5-1 and J usage is TRBJ2-5, with D unclear. This CDR3 comprises 14 residues. CDR1 is SGHRS, CDR2 YFSETQ, per germline. The V end lost 1 base, the J end lost 3 bases, and 10 bases lay between the germline ends. The CDR3 is CASSLSGSEETQYF. CDR3 coding DNA: TGCGCCAGCAGCTTGTCGGGCAGCGAAGAGACCCAGTACTTC.

CDR3 sequence: CASSSDRAAFF. For the CDR3, the DNA is TGCGCCAGCAGCTCAGACAGGGCAGCTTTCTTT. The chain is built from TRBV5-1 and TRBJ1-1, with 7 bases matching TRBD1. The CDR3 length is 11 residues. V shed 3 bases and J 10 bases; nucleotides not matched to a gene: 3. Germline V CDR1 and CDR2: SGHRS, YFSETQ. The whole variable domain, remainder taken from reference TRBV5-1 and TRBJ1-1, is KAGVTQTPRYLIKTRGQQVTLSCSPISGHRSVSWYQQTPGQGLQFLFEYFSETQRNKGNFPGRFSGRQFSNSRSEMNVSTLELGDSALYLCASSSDRAAFFGQGTRLTVV.

This clonotype turned up a few times. The J gene is TRBJ2-3, the V gene TRBV3-1; 7 bases fit TRBD2. The V gene end was trimmed by 0 bases and the J gene end by 4 bases; junction bases not matched to a gene: 7. The CDR3 extends over 16 amino acids. From germline, CDR1 is LGHDT and CDR2 YNNKEL (reference sequence). The CDR3 DNA follows: TGTGCCAGCAGCCAAGAATGGGCGGGGGTGGCAGATACGCAGTATTTT. Protein product: CASSQEWAGVADTQYF.

The count of this clonotype is one. V usage is TRBV5-1 and J usage is TRBJ2-5, with TRBD1 matching over 8 bases. This CDR3 is built from 16 residues. Germline V gene lookup returns CDR1 SGHRS and CDR2 YFSETQ. V was pared by 6 bases and J by 3 bases, with 13 bases of the junction left unmatched. The CDR3 sequence: CASTGAAGGAEETQYF. CDR3 bases: TGCGCCAGCACCGGAGCGGCAGGGGGCGCGGAAGAGACCCAGTACTTC.

The genes are TRBV10-3 and TRBJ2-5; possibly TRBD2 for D (6 bases). CDR3 length equals 15 residues. V was shortened by 6 bases and J by 2 bases, with 16 bases between the two germline ends. Germline-derived CDR1 and CDR2 are ENHRY and SYGVKD. The CDR3 coding sequence is TGTGCCATCAGCGACGGAGGGCTGCGGCAAGAGACCCAGTACTTC. It translates to CAISDGGLRQETQYF.

This clonotype occurred many times. This chain links TRBV7-8 with TRBJ2-1, with 7 bases fitting TRBD1. The junction had 7 bases not matched to a gene; V was cut back by 3 bases and J by 5 bases. Germline values: CDR1 SGHVS, CDR2 FQNEAQ. The CDR3 contains 15 residues. CDR3 sequence reads: CASSLTGTDDNEQFF. CDR3 DNA sequence: TGTGCCAGCAGCTTGACCGGGACAGATGACAATGAGCAGTTCTTC. Supplemented by reference TRBV7-8 and TRBJ2-1, the full variable domain reads GAGVSQSPRYKVAKRGQDVALRCDPISGHVSLFWYQQALGQGPEFLTYFQNEAQLDKSGLPSDRFFAERPEGSVSTLKIQRTQQEDSAVYLCASSLTGTDDNEQFFGPGTRLTVL.

This clonotype showed up just a few times. The CDR3 spells CASSPPDRAATEAFF. The CDR3, as DNA: TGTGCCAGCTCACCACCCGACAGAGCAGCCACTGAAGCTTTCTTT. This chain connects TRBV18 to TRBJ1-1; D is perhaps TRBD1 (5 bases). The CDR3 extends over 15 amino acids. The V end was cut by 0 bases, the J end by 4 bases, with 12 bases between. Germline V CDR1 and CDR2: KGHSH, LQKENI.

This rearrangement joins TRBV27 to TRBJ1-5; D gene ambiguous. The CDR3 has 15 residues. Germline V gene lookup returns CDR1 MNHEY and CDR2 SMNVEV (reference sequence). Trimming cost V 6 bases and J 1 base, with 13 bases left between them. CDR3 bases: TGTGCCAGCAGCCCCGATGGAATGAGCAATCAGCCCCAGCATTTT. Its translation is CASSPDGMSNQPQHF.

The CDR3 DNA reads as TGCAGCGCAGCCGGGACTAGTTTAGAGACCCAGTACTTC. Its translation: CSAAGTSLETQYF. The J gene is TRBJ2-5, the V gene TRBV29-1; 8 nucleotides agree with TRBD2. CDR3 length: 13 residues. Germline trimming cut 7 bases from V and 4 bases from J; bases unmatched to any gene: 8. CDR1 is SQVTM and CDR2 is ANQGSEA in the germline V gene. Looking up the rest from reference TRBV29-1 and TRBJ2-5 gives the full variable domain: SAVISQKPSRDICQRGTSLTIQCQVDSQVTMMFWYRQQPGQSLTLIATANQGSEATYESGFVIDKFPISRPNLTFSTLTVSNMSPEDSSIYLCSAAGTSLETQYFGPGTRLLVL.

The V and J genes are TRBV6-6 and TRBJ1-1; D possibly corresponds to TRBD1 (5 bases). Per the germline V gene, CDR1 is MNHNY and CDR2 is SVGAGI (reference sequence). CDR3 length equals 12 residues. Trimming removed 4 bases at V and 7 bases at J, with 10 bases between. CDR3 nucleotide sequence: TGTGCCAGCAGTTTCAGGGAGGGTGAAGCTTTCTTT. Amino acids: CASSFREGEAFF.

This clonotype occurred a few times. This chain uses TRBV28 with TRBJ1-2; no reliable D call. There are 13 residues in the CDR3. The V end lost 5 bases, the J end lost 4 bases, and 11 bases lay between the germline ends. CDR1 MDHEN and CDR2 SYDVKM come from the germline V gene. The CDR3 coding sequence is TGTGCCAGCAGTCCACACAGCGGCTATGGCTACACCTTC. This sequence encodes CASSPHSGYGYTF.

This sequence joins TRBV10-3 and TRBJ2-2, with 11 bases that match TRBD2. CDR3 size: 15 residues. The ends lost 6 bases at V and 7 bases at J; junction bases unmatched: 7. Germline V lookup: CDR1 ENHRY, CDR2 SYGVKD. The CDR3 loop reads CAIRELAGDIGELFF. CDR3 DNA: TGTGCCATCAGGGAACTAGCGGGGGACATCGGGGAGCTGTTTTTT.

This clonotype was observed a handful of times. The chain employs TRBV19 and TRBJ2-1; weak D call: TRBD2 (7 bases). Germline lookup yields CDR1 LNHDA and CDR2 SQIVND (reference sequence). V lost 5 bases to trimming and J lost 6 bases, with 17 bases between them. CDR3 length: 15 amino acids. CDR3 protein: CASSVRDKRGNEQFF. CDR3 DNA: TGTGCCAGTAGTGTCCGGGACAAGCGGGGCAATGAGCAGTTCTTC. Supplemented by reference TRBV19 and TRBJ2-1, the full variable domain reads DGGITQSPKYLFRKEGQNVTLSCEQNLNHDAMYWYRQDPGQGLRLIYYSQIVNDFQKGDIAEGYSVSREKKESFPLTVTSAQKNPTAFYLCASSVRDKRGNEQFFGPGTRLTVL.

The genes are TRBV18 and TRBJ1-1, with a possible D match to TRBD1 (6 bases). With 0 bases removed from V and 3 bases from J, the gap between germline ends came to 11 bases. This CDR3 has 15 amino acids. The germline gives CDR1 KGHSH, CDR2 LQKENI. This CDR3 reads CASSPPGAWDTEAFF. The CDR3 DNA sequence: TGTGCCAGCTCACCACCGGGGGCTTGGGACACTGAAGCTTTCTTT. Variable domain in full (rest from reference TRBV18 and TRBJ1-1): NAGVMQNPRHLVRRRGQEARLRCSPMKGHSHVYWYRQLPEEGLKFMVYLQKENIIDESGMPKERFSAEFPKEGPSILRIQQVVRGDSAAYFCASSPPGAWDTEAFFGQGTRLTVV.

This clonotype appeared a few times. The rearrangement links TRBV6-5 to TRBJ1-2, with 10 bases aligning to TRBD1. Germline values: CDR1 MNHEY, CDR2 SVGAGI. The CDR3 spans 17 residues. With 6 bases clipped from V and 5 bases from J, the junction kept 15 bases outside the gene matches. For the CDR3, the DNA is TGTGCCAGCAGACATTGGACAGGGGGGGATCAAGTATATGGCTACACCTTC. It encodes CASRHWTGGDQVYGYTF.